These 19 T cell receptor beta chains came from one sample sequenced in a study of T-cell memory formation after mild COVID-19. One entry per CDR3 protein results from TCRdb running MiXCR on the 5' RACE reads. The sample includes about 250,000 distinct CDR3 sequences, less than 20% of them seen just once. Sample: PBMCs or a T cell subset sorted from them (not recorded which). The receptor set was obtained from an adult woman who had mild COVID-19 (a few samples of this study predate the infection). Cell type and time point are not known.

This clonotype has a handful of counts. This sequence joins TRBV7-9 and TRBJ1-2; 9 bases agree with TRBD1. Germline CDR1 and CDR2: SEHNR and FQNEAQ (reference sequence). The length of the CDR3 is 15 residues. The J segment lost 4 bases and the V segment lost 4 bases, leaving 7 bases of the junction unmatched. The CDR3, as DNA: TGTGCCAGCAGCTCGTCCTCGACAGGGGGCTATGGCTACACCTTC. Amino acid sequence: CASSSSSTGGYGYTF.

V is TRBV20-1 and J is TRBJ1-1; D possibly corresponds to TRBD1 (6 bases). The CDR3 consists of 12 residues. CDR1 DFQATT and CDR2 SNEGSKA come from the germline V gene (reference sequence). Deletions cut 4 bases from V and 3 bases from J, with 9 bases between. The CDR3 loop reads CSATRQDTEAFF. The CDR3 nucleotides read TGCAGTGCTACCCGACAGGACACTGAAGCTTTCTTT.

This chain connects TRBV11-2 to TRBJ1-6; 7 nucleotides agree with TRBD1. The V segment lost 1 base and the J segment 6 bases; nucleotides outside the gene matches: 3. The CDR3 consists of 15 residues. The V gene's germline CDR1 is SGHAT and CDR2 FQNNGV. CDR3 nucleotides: TGTGCCAGCAGCTTAGGGGCAGGGGGTAATTCACCCCTCCACTTT. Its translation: CASSLGAGGNSPLHF.

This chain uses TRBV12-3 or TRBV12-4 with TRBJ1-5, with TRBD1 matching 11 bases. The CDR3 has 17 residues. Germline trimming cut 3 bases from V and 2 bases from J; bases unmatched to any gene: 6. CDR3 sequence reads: CASSFSLGQGGNQPQHF. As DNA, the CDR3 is TGTGCCAGCAGTTTTAGCCTGGGACAGGGGGGCAATCAGCCCCAGCATTTT.

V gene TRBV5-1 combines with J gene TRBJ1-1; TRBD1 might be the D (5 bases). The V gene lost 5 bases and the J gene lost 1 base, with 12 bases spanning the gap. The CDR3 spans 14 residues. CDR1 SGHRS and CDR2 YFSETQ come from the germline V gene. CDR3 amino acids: CASSRGSGNTEAFF. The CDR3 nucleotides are TGCGCCAGCAGTCGGGGGTCGGGGAACACTGAAGCTTTCTTT.

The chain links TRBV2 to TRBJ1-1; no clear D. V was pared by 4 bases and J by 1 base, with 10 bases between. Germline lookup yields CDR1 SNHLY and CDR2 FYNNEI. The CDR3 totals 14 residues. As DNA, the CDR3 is TGTGCCAGCAGTGTGTCCCTATCGAACACTGAAGCTTTCTTT. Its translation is CASSVSLSNTEAFF.

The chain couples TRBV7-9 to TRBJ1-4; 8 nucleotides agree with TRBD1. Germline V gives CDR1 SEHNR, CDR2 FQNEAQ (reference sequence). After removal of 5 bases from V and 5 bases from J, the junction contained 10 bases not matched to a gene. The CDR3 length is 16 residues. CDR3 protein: CASSGVDRDRNEKLFF. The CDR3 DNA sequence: TGTGCCAGCAGCGGGGTGGACAGGGACCGAAATGAAAAACTGTTTTTT.

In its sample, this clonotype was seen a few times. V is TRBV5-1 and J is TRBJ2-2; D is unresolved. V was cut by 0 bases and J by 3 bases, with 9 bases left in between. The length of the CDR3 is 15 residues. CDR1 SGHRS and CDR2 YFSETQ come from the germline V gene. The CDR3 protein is CASSLEGLYTGELFF. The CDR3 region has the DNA TGCGCCAGCAGCTTGGAGGGATTATACACCGGGGAGCTGTTTTTT.

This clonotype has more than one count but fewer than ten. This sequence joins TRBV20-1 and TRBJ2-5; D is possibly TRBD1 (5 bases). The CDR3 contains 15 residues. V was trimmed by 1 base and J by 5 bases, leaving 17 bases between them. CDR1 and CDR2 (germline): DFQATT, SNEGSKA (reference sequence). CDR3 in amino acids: CSARVLGPYGETQYF. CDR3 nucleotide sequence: TGCAGTGCTAGAGTTCTGGGGCCCTACGGGGAGACCCAGTACTTC.

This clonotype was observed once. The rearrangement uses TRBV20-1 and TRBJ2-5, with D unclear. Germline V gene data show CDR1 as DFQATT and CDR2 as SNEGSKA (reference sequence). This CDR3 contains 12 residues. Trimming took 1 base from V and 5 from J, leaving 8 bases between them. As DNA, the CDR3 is TGCAGTGCTAGAGGAAGTGGGGAGACCCAGTACTTC. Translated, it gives CSARGSGETQYF.

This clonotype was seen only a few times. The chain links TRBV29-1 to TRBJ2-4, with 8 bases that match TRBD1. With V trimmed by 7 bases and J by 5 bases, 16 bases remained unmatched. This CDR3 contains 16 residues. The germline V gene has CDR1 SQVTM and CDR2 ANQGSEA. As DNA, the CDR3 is TGCAGCGCCGGACGGACAGGGAGGTCTAAGGAAAACATTCAGTACTTC. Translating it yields CSAGRTGRSKENIQYF.

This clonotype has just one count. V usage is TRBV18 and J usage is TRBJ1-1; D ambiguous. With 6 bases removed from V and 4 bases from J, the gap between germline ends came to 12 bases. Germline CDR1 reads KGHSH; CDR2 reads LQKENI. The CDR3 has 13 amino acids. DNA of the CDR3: TGTGCCAGCTCCGAAGGTCGAGTCACTGAAGCTTTCTTT. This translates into CASSEGRVTEAFF.

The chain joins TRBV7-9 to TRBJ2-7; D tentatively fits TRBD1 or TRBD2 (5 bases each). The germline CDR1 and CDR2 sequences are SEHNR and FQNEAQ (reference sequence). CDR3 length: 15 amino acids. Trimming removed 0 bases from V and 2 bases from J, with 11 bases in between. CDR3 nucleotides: TGTGCCAGCAGCTTAGCGTGGGGGATGACCTACGAGCAGTACTTC. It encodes CASSLAWGMTYEQYF.

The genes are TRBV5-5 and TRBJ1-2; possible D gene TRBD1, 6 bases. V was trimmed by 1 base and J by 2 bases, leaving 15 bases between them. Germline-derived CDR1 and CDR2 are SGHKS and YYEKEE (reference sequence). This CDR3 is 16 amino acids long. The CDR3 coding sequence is TGTGCCAGCAGCTTGACTGGATTGGGGGCCAACTATGGCTACACCTTC. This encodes CASSLTGLGANYGYTF.

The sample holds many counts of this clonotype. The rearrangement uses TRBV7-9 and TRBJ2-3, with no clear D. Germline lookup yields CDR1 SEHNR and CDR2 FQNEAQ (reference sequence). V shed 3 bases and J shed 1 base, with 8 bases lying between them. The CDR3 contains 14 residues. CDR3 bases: TGTGCCAGCAGCTTCAGTCAGCGCACAGATACGCAGTATTTT. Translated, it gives CASSFSQRTDTQYF.

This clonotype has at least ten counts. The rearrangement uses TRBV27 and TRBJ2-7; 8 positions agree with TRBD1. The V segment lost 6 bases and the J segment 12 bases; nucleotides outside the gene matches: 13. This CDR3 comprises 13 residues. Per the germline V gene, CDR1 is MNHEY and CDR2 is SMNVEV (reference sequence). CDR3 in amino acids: CASRQAQGARLYF. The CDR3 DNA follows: TGTGCCAGCAGACAAGCCCAGGGGGCGCGGCTGTACTTC.

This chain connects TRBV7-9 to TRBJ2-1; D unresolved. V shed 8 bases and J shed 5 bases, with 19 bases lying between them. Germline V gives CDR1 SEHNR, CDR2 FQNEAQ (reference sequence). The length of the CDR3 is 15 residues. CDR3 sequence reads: CASSRVIGPHNEQFF. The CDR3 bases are TGTGCCAGCTCCCGGGTGATAGGTCCCCACAATGAGCAGTTCTTC.

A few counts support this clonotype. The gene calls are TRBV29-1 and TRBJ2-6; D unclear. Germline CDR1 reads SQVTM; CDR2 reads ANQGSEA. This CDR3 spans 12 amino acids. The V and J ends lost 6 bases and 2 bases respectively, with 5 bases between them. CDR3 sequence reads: CSVSAGANVLTF. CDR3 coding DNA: TGCAGCGTGTCGGCTGGGGCCAACGTCCTGACTTTC.

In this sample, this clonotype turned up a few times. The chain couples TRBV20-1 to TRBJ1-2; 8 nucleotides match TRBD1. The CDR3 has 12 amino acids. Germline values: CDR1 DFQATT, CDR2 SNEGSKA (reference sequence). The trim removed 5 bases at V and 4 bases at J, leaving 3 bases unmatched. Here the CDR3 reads CSAGQGSYGYTF. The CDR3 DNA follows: TGCAGTGCTGGACAGGGAAGCTATGGCTACACCTTC.